This T cell receptor (beta chain) was captured by sequencing in a study of shared clonotypes between healthy human individuals. Study details: Each donor contributed plates that comprised three CD4 naive, three CD4 memory, two CD8 naive and one CD8 memory.

Authors' processing steps: With immunoSEQ giving junction-only sequences and no quality scores, filtering differed. The data were produced by immunoSEQ multiplex PCR, yet TCRdb's version contains in-frame clones alone and is incomplete. Clone size and the V and J calls come from that table; the DNA yielded D and trimming. This table holds around 2.1 million clones, more than 90% found once. A single count supports this clone. Its antigen is not known. V lost 7 bases to trimming and J lost 7 bases; unmatched junction nucleotides: 5. The CDR3 totals 15 residues. Per the germline V gene, CDR1 is MNHEY and CDR2 is SVGAGI. The study's findings and limits: Lower generation probabilities were found for non-shared clonotypes than for those shared by all four donors.

Sequencing was performed on naive CD4+ T cells sorted from blood. Subset defined: CD45RA+ positively selected. This receptor was obtained from a man between 18 and 29 years old in good health. The chain links TRBV6-5 to TRBJ2-1; 15 bases align to TRBD2. This CDR3 reads CASKGLAGGLNEQFF. The CDR3 DNA is TGTGCCAGCAAGGGACTAGCGGGGGGACTGAATGAGCAGTTCTTC.